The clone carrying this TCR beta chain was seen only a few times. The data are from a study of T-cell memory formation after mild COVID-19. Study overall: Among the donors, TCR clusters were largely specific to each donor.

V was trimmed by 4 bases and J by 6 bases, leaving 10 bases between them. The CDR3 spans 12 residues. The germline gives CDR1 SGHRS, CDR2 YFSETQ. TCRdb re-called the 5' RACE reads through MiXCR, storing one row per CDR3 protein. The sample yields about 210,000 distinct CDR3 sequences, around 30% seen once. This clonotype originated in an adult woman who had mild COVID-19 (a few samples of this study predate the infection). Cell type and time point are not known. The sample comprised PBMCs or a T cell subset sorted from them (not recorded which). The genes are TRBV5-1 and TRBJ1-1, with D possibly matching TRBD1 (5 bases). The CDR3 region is CASSAGGAEAFF. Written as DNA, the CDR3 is TGCGCCAGCAGCGCGGGGGGGGCTGAAGCTTTCTTT.